One TCR beta chain is described in this entry. What it binds is unknown. PCR involved 60 Vbeta and 13 Jbeta primers. Method: immunoSEQ multiplex PCR; TCRdb's copy keeps in-frame clones and lacks some. This repertoire comprises under 250,000 clones; its ten largest clones make up about 1.1%. The donors were healthy bone marrow donors. This sample was taken from a study of cytomegalovirus exposure and HLA in healthy donors. Study-wide results and limits: The study recorded about 160 TCR beta chains that were cytomegalovirus-associated. Later analysis found that TCR beta chains associated with HLA were more clonally expanded than other, equally common chains. Later analysis reportedly placed an Asian-associated ancestry cluster below the roughly 700-donor mean in N-insertions.

The V gene lost 3 bases and the J gene lost 0 bases, with 17 bases spanning the gap. The germline gives CDR1 SGHDN, CDR2 FVKESK. The CDR3 has 17 residues. V gene TRBV14 combines with J gene TRBJ2-5; D ambiguous. Input material: PBMCs. The receptor's source is a girl aged 2-15 years in good health and CMV-seropositive. CDR3 sequence (DNA): TGTGCCAGCAGCCAGGATCCCTTGCGGCAGTACCAAGAGACCCAGTACTTC. Protein: CASSQDPLRQYQETQYF.